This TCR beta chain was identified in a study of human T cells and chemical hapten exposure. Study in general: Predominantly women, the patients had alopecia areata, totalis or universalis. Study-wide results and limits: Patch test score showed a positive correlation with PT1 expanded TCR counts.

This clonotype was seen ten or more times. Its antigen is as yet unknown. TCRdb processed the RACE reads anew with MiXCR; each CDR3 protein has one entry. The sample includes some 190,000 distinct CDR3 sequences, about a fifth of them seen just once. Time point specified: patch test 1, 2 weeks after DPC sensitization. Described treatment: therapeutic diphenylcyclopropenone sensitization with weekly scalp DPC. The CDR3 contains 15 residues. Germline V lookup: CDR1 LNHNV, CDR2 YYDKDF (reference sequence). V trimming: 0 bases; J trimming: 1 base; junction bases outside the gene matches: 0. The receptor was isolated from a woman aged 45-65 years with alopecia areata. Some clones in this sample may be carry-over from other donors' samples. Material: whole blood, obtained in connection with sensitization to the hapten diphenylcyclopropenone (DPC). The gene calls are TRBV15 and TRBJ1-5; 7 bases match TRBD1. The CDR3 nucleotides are TGTGCCACCAGCAGAGAACAGGGGAGCAATCAGCCCCAGCATTTT. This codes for CATSREQGSNQPQHF.